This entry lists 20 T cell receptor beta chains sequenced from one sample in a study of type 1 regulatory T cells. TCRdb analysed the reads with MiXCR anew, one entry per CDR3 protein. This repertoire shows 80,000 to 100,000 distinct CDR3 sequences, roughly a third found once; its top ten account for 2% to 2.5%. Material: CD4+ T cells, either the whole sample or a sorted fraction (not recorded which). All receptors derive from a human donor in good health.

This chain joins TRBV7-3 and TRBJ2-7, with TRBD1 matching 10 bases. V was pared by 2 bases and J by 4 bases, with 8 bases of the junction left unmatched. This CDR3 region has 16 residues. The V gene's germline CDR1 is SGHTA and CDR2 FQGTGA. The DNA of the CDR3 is TGTGCCAGCAGCTTATCTCCCGACAGGGGGCTATACGAGCAGTACTTC. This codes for CASSLSPDRGLYEQYF.

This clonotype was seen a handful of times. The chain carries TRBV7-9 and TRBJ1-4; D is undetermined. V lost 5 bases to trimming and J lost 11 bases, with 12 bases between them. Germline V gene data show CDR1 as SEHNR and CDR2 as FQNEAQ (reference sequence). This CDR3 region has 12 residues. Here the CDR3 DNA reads TGTGCCAGCAGCCAGCCGGGCCCCAAACTGTTTTTT. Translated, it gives CASSQPGPKLFF.

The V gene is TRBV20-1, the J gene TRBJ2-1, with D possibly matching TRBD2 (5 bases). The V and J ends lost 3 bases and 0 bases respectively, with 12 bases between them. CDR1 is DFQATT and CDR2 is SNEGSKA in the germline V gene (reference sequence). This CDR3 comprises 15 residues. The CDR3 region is CSASMRADSYNEQFF. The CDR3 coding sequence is TGCAGTGCTAGTATGAGGGCAGACTCCTACAATGAGCAGTTCTTC.

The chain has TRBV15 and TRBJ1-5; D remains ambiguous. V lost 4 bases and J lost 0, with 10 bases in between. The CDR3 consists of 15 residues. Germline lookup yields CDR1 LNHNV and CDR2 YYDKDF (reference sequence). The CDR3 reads CATSTGFSSNQPQHF. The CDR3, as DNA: TGTGCCACCAGCACAGGTTTTTCTAGCAATCAGCCCCAGCATTTT. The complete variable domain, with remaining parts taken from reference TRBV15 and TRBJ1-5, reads DAMVIQNPRYQVTQFGKPVTLSCSQTLNHNVMYWYQQKSSQAPKLLFHYYDKDFNNEADTPDNFQSRRPNTSFCFLDIRSPGLGDTAMYLCATSTGFSSNQPQHFGDGTRLSIL.

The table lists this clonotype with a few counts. The CDR3 is CASSRGTSGTDTQYF. The CDR3 DNA is TGTGCCAGCAGCAGGGGGACTAGCGGCACAGATACGCAGTATTTT. The V call is TRBV7-2, the J call TRBJ2-3; the match to TRBD2 covers 10 bases. V lost 5 bases and J lost 1; bases outside the gene matches: 3. CDR3 length: 15 amino acids. CDR1 and CDR2 (germline): SGHTA, FQGNSA.

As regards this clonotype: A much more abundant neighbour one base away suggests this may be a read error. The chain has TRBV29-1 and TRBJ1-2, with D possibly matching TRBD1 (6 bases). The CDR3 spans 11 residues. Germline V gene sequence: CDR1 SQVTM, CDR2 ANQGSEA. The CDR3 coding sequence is TGCAGCGTTCAGGGGCCCTATGACTACACCTTC. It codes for CSVQGPYDYTF.

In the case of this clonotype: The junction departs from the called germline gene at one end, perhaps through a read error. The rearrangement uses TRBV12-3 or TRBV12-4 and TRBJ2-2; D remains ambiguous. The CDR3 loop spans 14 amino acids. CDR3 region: CASSLRLNTEELFF. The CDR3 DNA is TGTGCCAGCAGTTTAAGACTGAACACCGAGGAGCTGTTTTTT.

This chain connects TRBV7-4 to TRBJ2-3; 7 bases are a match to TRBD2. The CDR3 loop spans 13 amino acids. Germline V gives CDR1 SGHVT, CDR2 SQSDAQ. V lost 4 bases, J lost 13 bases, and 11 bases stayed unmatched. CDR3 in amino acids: CASSWGTNRLEYF. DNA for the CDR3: TGTGCCAGCAGCTGGGGGACTAACCGGCTGGAGTATTTT.

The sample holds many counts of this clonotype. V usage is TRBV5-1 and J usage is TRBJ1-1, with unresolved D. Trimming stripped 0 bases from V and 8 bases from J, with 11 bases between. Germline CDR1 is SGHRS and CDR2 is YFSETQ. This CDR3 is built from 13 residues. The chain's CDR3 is CASSLAGGVEAFF. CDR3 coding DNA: TGCGCCAGCAGCTTGGCGGGTGGGGTCGAAGCTTTCTTT.

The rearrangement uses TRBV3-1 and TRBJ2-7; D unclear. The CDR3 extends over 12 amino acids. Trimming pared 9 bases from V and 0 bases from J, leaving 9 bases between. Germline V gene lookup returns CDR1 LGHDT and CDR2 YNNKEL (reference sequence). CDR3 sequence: CASQAASYEQYF. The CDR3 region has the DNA TGTGCCAGTCAGGCAGCCTCCTACGAGCAGTACTTC.

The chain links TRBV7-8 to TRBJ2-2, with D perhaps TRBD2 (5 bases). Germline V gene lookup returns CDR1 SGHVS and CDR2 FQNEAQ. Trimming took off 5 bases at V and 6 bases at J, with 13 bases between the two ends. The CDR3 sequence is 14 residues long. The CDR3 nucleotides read TGTGCCAGCAGCCCGCGGAGGATTCCCGGGGAGCTGTTTTTT. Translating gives CASSPRRIPGELFF.

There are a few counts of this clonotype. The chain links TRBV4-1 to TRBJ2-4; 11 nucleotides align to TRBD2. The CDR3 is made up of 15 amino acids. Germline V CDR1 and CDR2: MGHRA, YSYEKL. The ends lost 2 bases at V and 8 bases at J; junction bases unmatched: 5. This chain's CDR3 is CASSQPTSGRYIQYF. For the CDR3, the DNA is TGCGCCAGCAGCCAACCTACTAGCGGGAGATACATTCAGTACTTC.

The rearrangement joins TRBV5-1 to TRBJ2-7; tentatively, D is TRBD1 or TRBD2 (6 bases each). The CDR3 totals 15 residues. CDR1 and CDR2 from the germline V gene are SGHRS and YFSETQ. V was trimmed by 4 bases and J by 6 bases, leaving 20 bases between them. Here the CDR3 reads CASSGSGGPSSEQYF. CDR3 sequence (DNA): TGCGCCAGCAGCGGATCCGGGGGCCCATCTAGCGAGCAGTACTTC.

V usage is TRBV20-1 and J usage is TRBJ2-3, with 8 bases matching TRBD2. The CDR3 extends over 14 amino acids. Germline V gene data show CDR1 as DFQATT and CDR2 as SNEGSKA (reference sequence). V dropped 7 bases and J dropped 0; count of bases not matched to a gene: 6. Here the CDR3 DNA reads TGCAGTGTTTGGCTAGCGGGTAGCACAGATACGCAGTATTTT. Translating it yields CSVWLAGSTDTQYF.

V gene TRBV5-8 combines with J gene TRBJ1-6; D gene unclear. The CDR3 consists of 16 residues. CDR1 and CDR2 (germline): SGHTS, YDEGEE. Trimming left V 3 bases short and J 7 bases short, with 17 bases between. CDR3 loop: CASSSWHRRRNSPLHF. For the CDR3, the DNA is TGTGCCAGCAGCTCATGGCATAGGCGCCGAAATTCACCCCTCCACTTT.

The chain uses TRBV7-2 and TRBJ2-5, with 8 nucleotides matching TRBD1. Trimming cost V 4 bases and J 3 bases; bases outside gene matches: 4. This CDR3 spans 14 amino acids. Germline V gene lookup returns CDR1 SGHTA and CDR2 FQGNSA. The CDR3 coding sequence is TGTGCCAGCAGCTCGACAGGGGAGAAAGAGACCCAGTACTTC. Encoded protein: CASSSTGEKETQYF. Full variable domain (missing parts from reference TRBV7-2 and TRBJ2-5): GAGVSQSPSNKVTEKGKDVELRCDPISGHTALYWYRQSLGQGLEFLIYFQGNSAPDKSGLPSDRFSAERTGGSVSTLTIQRTQQEDSAVYLCASSSTGEKETQYFGPGTRLLVL.

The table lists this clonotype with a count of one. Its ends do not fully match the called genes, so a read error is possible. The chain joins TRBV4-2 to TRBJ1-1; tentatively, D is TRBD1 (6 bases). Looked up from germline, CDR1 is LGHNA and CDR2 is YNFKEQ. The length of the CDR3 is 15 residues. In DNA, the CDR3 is TGTGCCAGCAGCCCCCAGCGTCAGGGGCGTTCTGAAGCTCTCTTT. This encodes CASSPQRQGRSEALF.

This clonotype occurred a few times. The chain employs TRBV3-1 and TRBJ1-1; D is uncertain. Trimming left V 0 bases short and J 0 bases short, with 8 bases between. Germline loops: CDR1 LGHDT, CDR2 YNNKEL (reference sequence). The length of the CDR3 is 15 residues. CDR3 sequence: CASSQERALNTEAFF. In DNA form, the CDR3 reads TGTGCCAGCAGCCAAGAGCGGGCGTTGAACACTGAAGCTTTCTTT.

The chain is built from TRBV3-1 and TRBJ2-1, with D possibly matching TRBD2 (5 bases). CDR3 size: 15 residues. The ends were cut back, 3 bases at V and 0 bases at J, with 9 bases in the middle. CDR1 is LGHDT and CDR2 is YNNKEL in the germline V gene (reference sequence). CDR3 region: CASSQEVSSYNEQFF. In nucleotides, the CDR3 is TGTGCCAGCAGCCAGGAGGTGAGCTCCTACAATGAGCAGTTCTTC.

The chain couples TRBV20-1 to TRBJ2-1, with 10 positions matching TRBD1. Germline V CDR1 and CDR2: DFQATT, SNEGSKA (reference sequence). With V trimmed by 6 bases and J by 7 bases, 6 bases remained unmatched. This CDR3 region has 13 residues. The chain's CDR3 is CSALDRGWNEQFF. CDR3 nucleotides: TGCAGTGCATTGGACAGGGGGTGGAATGAGCAGTTCTTC.